These 13 T cell receptor beta chains were sequenced from one sample in a study of blood T cell repertoires in COVID-19. TCRdb's copy holds only in-frame clones and misses some; the assay was immunoSEQ multiplex PCR. This repertoire shows under 150,000 clones, about four fifths found once; its top ten account for around 14%. Sequenced input: peripheral blood. The receptors were gathered from an elderly man with acute or convalescent COVID-19.

The chain carries TRBV6-1 and TRBJ2-6, with 11 bases aligning to TRBD1. Per germline, CDR1 MNHNS and CDR2 SASEGT. The CDR3 consists of 18 residues. V shed 4 bases, J shed 2 bases, and the junction held 7 bases outside the gene matches. This CDR3 reads CASSGQRTGGTGANVLTF. DNA for the CDR3: TGTGCCAGCAGTGGACAGAGGACAGGGGGCACTGGGGCCAACGTCCTGACTTTC.

The genes are TRBV21-1 and TRBJ2-7; no DNA check was done on the table's D call, TRBD1. TRBV21-1 is an annotated pseudogene. This CDR3 spans 14 amino acids. The CDR3 nucleotides read TGTGCCAGCAGCAGTGACAGGGCCCTCTACGAGCAGTACTTC. Its translation is CASSSDRALYEQYF.

This clone was found a few times. The rearrangement joins TRBV7-2 to TRBJ1-2, with 7 positions matching TRBD1. The germline V gene encodes CDR1 SGHTA and CDR2 FQGNSA. J lost 7 bases, V lost 1 base, and 15 bases had no gene match. The CDR3 totals 17 residues. As DNA, the CDR3 is TGTGCCAGCAGCTTAGGCGGTGACTTACAGGGGAAGCTTGGCTACACCTTC. As protein: CASSLGGDLQGKLGYTF.

The V and J genes are TRBV24-1 and TRBJ2-2; TRBD1 matches 7 bases. From germline, CDR1 is KGHDR and CDR2 SFDVKD. The CDR3 sequence is 16 residues long. The junction had 5 bases not matched to a gene; V was cut back by 3 bases and J by 2 bases. The CDR3 region is CATSDPTGFNTGELFF. The DNA of the CDR3 is TGTGCCACCAGTGATCCGACAGGGTTTAACACCGGGGAGCTGTTTTTT.

This clone was recorded only once. J is TRBJ1-5 and V is TRBV19; tentatively, D is TRBD1 (5 bases). Germline V CDR1 and CDR2: LNHDA, SQIVND (reference sequence). The CDR3 loop spans 15 amino acids. V was pared by 5 bases and J by 1 base, with 12 bases between. The CDR3 DNA reads TGTGCCAGTAGTGCGCAGGGTGGGAGCAATCAGCCCCAGCATTTT. Its protein is CASSAQGGSNQPQHF.

The rearrangement links TRBV20-1 to TRBJ2-7; a possible D gene is TRBD1 (6 bases). Germline V CDR1 and CDR2: DFQATT, SNEGSKA (reference sequence). This CDR3 comprises 11 residues. Deletions cut 6 bases from V and 5 bases from J, with 11 bases between. The CDR3 bases are TGCAGTGCGGGGCACAGGGACGAGCAGTACTTC. Its protein product is CSAGHRDEQYF.

The table lists this clone with many counts. This chain links TRBV12-3 or TRBV12-4 with TRBJ1-2; 9 nucleotides line up with TRBD1. This CDR3 contains 12 residues. V shed 7 bases and J 5 bases; nucleotides not matched to a gene: 2. Written as DNA, the CDR3 is TGTGCCAGCACCGGGACAGGGTATGGCTACACCTTC. Amino acids: CASTGTGYGYTF.

The chain recombines TRBV3-1 (or the pseudogene TRBV3-2) with TRBJ2-1; D might be TRBD2 (7 bases). Germline lookup yields CDR1 LGHDT and CDR2 YNNKEL (reference sequence). This CDR3 is built from 17 residues. Trimming stripped 2 bases from V and 8 bases from J, with 22 bases between. DNA for the CDR3: TGTGCCAGCAGCCAAAGGCTCGGGTCGACGGGGGGCTATGAGCAGTTCTTC. It encodes CASSQRLGSTGGYEQFF.

The chain uses TRBV19 and TRBJ1-4; tentative D call: TRBD1 (5 bases). CDR3 length equals 14 residues. Trimming cost V 7 bases and J 4 bases, with 13 bases left between them. CDR1 is LNHDA and CDR2 is SQIVND in the germline V gene (reference sequence). CDR3 loop: CASTAGLDNEKLFF. DNA for the CDR3: TGTGCCAGTACGGCGGGGCTTGATAATGAAAAACTGTTTTTT.

This clone was counted ten times or more. The chain employs TRBV28 and TRBJ1-4; no clear D. CDR3 length: 19 residues. Germline CDR1 reads MDHEN; CDR2 reads SYDVKM. The V end lost 3 bases, the J end lost 5 bases, and 25 bases lay between the germline ends. The CDR3 spells CASSFSRSLVEITNEKLFF. The CDR3 DNA follows: TGTGCCAGCAGTTTCTCCCGGAGTTTGGTTGAGATCACCAATGAAAAACTGTTTTTT.

This clone was seen only a few times. The CDR3 protein is CASSLAGGNEKLFF. In DNA form, the CDR3 reads TGTGCCAGCAGCTTAGCAGGGGGTAATGAAAAACTGTTTTTT. The rearrangement joins TRBV11-2 to TRBJ1-4; 7 bases are a match to TRBD1. The CDR3 has 14 residues. V was pared by 1 base and J by 4 bases, with 0 bases of the junction left unmatched. Germline V gives CDR1 SGHAT, CDR2 FQNNGV.

The chain recombines TRBV2 with TRBJ2-2, with D perhaps matching TRBD1 (6 bases). V gave up 6 bases and J gave up 0 bases, with 14 bases separating them. Per the germline V gene, CDR1 is SNHLY and CDR2 is FYNNEI. There are 16 residues in the CDR3. In DNA form, the CDR3 reads TGTGCCAGCAGCGCTGACAGGCCAGCGAACACCGGGGAGCTGTTTTTT. It translates to CASSADRPANTGELFF.

V gene TRBV28 combines with J gene TRBJ2-2; no reliable D call. The CDR3 length is 13 residues. Germline lookup yields CDR1 MDHEN and CDR2 SYDVKM. Trimming stripped 6 bases from V and 3 bases from J, with 8 bases between. The CDR3 loop reads CASSLEDTGELFF. The DNA of the CDR3 is TGTGCCAGCAGCCTCGAGGACACCGGGGAGCTGTTTTTT.